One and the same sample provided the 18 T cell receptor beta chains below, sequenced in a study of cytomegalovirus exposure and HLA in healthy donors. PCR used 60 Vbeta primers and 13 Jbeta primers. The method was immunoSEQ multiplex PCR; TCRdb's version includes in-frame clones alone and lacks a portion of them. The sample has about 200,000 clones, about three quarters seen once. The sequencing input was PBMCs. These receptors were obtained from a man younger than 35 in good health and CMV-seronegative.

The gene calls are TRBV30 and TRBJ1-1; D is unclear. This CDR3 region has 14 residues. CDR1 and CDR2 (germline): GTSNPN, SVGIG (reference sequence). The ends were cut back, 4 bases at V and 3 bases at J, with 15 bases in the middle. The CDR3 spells CAWTIIGGDTEAFF. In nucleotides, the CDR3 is TGTGCCTGGACCATAATAGGTGGAGACACTGAAGCTTTCTTT.

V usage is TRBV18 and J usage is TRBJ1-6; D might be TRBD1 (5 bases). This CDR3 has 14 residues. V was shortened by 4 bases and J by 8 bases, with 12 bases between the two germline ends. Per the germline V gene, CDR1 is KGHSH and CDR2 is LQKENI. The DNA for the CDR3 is TGTGCCAGCTCACAGAGACAGCGCGATTCACCCCTCCACTTT. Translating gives CASSQRQRDSPLHF.

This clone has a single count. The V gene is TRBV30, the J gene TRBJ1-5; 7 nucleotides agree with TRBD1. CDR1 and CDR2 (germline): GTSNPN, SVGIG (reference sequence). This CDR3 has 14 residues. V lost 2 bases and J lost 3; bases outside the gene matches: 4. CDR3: CAWSRGQDNQPQHF. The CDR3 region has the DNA TGTGCCTGGAGTCGTGGACAGGACAATCAGCCCCAGCATTTT.

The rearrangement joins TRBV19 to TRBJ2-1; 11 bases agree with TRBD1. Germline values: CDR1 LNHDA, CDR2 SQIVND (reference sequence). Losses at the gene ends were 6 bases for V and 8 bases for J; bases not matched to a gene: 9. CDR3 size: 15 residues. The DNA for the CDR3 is TGTGCCAGTAGGGGACAGGGGGACCTCTTGCATGAGCAGTTCTTC. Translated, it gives CASRGQGDLLHEQFF. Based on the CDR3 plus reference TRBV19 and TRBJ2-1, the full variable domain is DGGITQSPKYLFRKEGQNVTLSCEQNLNHDAMYWYRQDPGQGLRLIYYSQIVNDFQKGDIAEGYSVSREKKESFPLTVTSAQKNPTAFYLCASRGQGDLLHEQFFGPGTRLTVL.

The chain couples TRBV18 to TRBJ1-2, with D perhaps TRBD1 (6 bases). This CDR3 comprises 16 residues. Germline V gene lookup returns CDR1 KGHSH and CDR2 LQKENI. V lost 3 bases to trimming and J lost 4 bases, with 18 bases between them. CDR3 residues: CASSPQDSYNSYGYTF. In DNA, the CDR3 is TGTGCCAGCTCACCCCAGGACAGCTACAACTCCTATGGCTACACCTTC. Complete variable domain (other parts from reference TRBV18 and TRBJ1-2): NAGVMQNPRHLVRRRGQEARLRCSPMKGHSHVYWYRQLPEEGLKFMVYLQKENIIDESGMPKERFSAEFPKEGPSILRIQQVVRGDSAAYFCASSPQDSYNSYGYTFGSGTRLTVV.

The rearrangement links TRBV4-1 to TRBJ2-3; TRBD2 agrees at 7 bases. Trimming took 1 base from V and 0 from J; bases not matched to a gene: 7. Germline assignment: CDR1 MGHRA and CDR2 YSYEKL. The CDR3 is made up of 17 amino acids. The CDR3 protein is CASSQGGGPFSTDTQYF. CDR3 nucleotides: TGCGCCAGCAGCCAAGGCGGGGGACCCTTTAGCACAGATACGCAGTATTTT.

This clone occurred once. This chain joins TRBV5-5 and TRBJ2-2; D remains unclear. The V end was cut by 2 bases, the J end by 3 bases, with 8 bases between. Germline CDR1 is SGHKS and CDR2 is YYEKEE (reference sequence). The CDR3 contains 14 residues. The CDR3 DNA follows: TGTGCCAGCAGCTTAGAGTTCGACACCGGGGAGCTGTTTTTT. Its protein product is CASSLEFDTGELFF.

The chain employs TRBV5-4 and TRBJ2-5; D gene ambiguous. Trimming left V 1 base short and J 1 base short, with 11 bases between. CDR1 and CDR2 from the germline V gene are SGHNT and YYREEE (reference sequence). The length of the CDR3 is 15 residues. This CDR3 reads CASSLLAEIQETQYF. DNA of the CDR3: TGTGCCAGCAGCTTGTTGGCGGAAATCCAAGAGACCCAGTACTTC.

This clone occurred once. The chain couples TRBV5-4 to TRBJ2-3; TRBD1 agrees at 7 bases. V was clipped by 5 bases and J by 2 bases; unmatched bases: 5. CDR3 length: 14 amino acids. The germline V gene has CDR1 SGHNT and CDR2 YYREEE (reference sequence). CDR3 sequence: CASSKTGNTDTQYF. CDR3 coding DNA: TGTGCCAGCAGTAAGACAGGGAACACAGATACGCAGTATTTT.

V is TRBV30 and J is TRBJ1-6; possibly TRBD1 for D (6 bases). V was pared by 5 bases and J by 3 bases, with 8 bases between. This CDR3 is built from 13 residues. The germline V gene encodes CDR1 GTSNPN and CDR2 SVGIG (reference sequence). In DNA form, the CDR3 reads TGTGCCTGGCGGGACAACTATAATTCACCCCTCCACTTT. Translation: CAWRDNYNSPLHF.

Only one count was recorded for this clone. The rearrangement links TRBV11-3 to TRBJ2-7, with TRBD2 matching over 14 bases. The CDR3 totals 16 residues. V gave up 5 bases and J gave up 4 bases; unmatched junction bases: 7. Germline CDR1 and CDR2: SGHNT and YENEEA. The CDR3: CASSPGLAGARYEQYF. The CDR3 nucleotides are TGTGCCAGCAGCCCGGGACTAGCGGGGGCGCGATACGAGCAGTACTTC.

This CDR3 is CASSFSGSGYYEQYF. The CDR3, as DNA: TGTGCCAGCAGTTTTAGCGGGAGTGGGTATTACGAGCAGTACTTC. The chain joins TRBV27 to TRBJ2-5, with 9 bases identical to TRBD2. The DNA end lines up better with TRBJ2-7; the J call may be wrong. Germline V gene sequence: CDR1 MNHEY, CDR2 SMNVEV (reference sequence). CDR3 length: 15 amino acids.

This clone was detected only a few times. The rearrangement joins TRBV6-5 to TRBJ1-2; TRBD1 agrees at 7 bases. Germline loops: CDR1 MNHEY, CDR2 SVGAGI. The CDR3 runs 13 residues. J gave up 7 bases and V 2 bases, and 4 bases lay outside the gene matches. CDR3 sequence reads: CASSYDRDSGYTF. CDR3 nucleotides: TGTGCCAGCAGTTACGACAGGGATAGTGGCTACACCTTC.

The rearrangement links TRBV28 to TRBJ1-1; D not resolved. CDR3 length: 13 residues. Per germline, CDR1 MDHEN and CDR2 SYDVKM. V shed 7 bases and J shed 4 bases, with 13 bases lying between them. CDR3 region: CASILDSVTEAFF. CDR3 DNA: TGTGCCAGCATCCTGGACTCAGTCACTGAAGCTTTCTTT.

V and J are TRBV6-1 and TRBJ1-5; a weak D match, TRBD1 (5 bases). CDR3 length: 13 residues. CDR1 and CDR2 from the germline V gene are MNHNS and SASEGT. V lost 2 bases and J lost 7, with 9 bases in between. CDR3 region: CASSEQGSQPQHF. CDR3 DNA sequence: TGTGCCAGCAGTGAACAGGGAAGCCAGCCCCAGCATTTT.

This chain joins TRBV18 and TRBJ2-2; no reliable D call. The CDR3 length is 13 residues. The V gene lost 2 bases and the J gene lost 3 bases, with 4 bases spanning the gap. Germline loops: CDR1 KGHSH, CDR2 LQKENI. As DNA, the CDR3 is TGTGCCAGCTCACCAGTCGACACCGGGGAGCTGTTTTTT. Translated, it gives CASSPVDTGELFF.

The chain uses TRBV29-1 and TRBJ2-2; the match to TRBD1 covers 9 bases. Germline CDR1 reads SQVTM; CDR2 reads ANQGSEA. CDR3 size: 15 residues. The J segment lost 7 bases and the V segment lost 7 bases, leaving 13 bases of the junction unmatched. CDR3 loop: CSGIQGGQGFGELFF. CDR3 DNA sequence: TGCAGCGGAATCCAAGGAGGACAGGGGTTCGGGGAGCTGTTTTTT.

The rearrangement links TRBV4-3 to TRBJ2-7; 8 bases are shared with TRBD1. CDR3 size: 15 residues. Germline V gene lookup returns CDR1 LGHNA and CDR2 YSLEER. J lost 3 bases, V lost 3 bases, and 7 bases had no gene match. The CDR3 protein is CASSQRQGQYYEQYF. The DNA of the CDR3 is TGCGCCAGCAGCCAGAGACAGGGGCAATACTACGAGCAGTACTTC.